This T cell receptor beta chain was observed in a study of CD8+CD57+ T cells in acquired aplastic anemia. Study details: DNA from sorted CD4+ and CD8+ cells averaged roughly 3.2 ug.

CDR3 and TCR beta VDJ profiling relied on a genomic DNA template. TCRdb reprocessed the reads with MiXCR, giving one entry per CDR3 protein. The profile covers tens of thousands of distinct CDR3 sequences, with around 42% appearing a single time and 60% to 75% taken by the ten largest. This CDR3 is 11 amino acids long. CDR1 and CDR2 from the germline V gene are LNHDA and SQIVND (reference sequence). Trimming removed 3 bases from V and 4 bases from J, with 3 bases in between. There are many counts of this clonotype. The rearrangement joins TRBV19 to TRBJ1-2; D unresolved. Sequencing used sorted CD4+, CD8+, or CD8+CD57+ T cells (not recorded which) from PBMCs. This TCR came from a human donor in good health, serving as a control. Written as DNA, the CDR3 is TGTGCCAGTAGTATGACCTATGGCTACACCTTC. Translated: CASSMTYGYTF.